Each of the 10 T cell receptor beta chains below was sequenced from the same sample in a study of CXCR3-negative and CXCR3-positive naive CD8 T cells. The TRB cDNA libraries were prepared by 5' RACE with UMI labels. Following a re-call of the 5' RACE reads, TCRdb has one entry per CDR3 protein and lacks DNA. The specimen's table records 69,000 or so distinct CDR3 sequences. Material for sequencing was naive CXCR3- CD8+ T cells from blood. Subset here: CD45RO-CCR7+CD27+CD95- naive CD8+ T cells lacking CXCR3 (TNR3-). Source of these receptors: a human donor in good health. Some clones in this sample may be carry-over from other donors' samples.

The chain links TRBV28 to TRBJ2-7; TCRdb selects TRBD2, and the lack of DNA leaves this call unchecked. The CDR3 has 15 residues. Per germline, CDR1 MDHEN and CDR2 SYDVKM. CDR3 residues: CASSATSGTGGEQYF.

The chain employs TRBV29-1 and TRBJ2-7; lacking DNA, the TRBD2 call made by TCRdb goes unchecked. Germline V gene data show CDR1 as SQVTM and CDR2 as ANQGSEA. The CDR3 consists of 11 residues. The CDR3 sequence: CSVRTEGEQYF.

The chain links TRBV5-1 to TRBJ2-3; with no DNA, the TCRdb D assignment of TRBD2 cannot be verified. This CDR3 comprises 17 residues. Germline-derived CDR1 and CDR2 are SGHRS and YFSETQ. The CDR3 is CASSLILRGDFTDTQYF.

The chain joins TRBV6-6 to TRBJ2-7; absent DNA, TCRdb's TRBD2 call cannot be checked. The CDR3 covers 13 residues. CDR1 is MNHNY and CDR2 is SVGAGI in the germline V gene (reference sequence). CDR3 protein: CAAGLAGEEEQYF.

The rearrangement uses TRBV6-2 or TRBV6-3 and TRBJ2-7; TCRdb returns TRBD1, unconfirmable since there is no DNA. CDR1 MNHEY and CDR2 SVGEGT come from the germline V gene. The CDR3 runs to 15 residues. This chain's CDR3 is CASSSWTGDPYEQYF.

The genes are TRBV7-6 and TRBJ2-1; TCRdb names TRBD1, which stays unverified in the absence of DNA. Germline-derived CDR1 and CDR2 are SGHVS and FNYEAQ. There are 13 residues in the CDR3. CDR3 region: CASSLVGANEQFF. Looking up the rest from reference TRBV7-6 and TRBJ2-1 gives the full variable domain: GAGVSQSPRYKVTKRGQDVALRCDPISGHVSLYWYRQALGQGPEFLTYFNYEAQQDKSGLPNDRFSAERPEGSISTLTIQRTEQRDSAMYRCASSLVGANEQFFGPGTRLTVL.

The rearrangement uses TRBV14 and TRBJ2-3; the D gene TCRdb calls, TRBD2, cannot be checked with no DNA. Germline assignment: CDR1 SGHDN and CDR2 FVKESK. CDR3 length: 14 amino acids. CDR3 in amino acids: CASSHPQREVTQYF. Full variable domain (missing parts from reference TRBV14 and TRBJ2-3): EAGVTQFPSHSVIEKGQTVTLRCDPISGHDNLYWYRRVMGKEIKFLLHFVKESKQDESGMPNNRFLAERTGGTYSTLKVQPAELEDSGVYFCASSHPQREVTQYFGPGTRLTVL.

The V and J genes are TRBV29-1 and TRBJ2-2. CDR1 and CDR2 (germline): SQVTM, ANQGSEA. The CDR3 runs to 13 residues. CDR3 in amino acids: CSVETANTGELFF.

The chain is built from TRBV21-1 and TRBJ1-1; TCRdb's D call, TRBD1, is unchecked because there is no DNA. TRBV21-1 is classified as a pseudogene. CDR3 length equals 14 residues. CDR3 protein: CASSAGRTNTEAFF.

The chain employs TRBV18 and TRBJ2-7; the D call of TRBD1 rests on TCRdb alone, since no DNA is present to check it. Germline CDR1 is KGHSH and CDR2 is LQKENI. CDR3 size: 14 residues. This CDR3 reads CASSPPSRGYEQYF.